The rows below give T cell receptor beta chains drawn from one sample of a study of blood T cell repertoires in COVID-19. Measured with immunoSEQ multiplex PCR; TCRdb has only the in-frame clones, and not every one. The table has 100,000 to 150,000 clones, 70% to 90% seen once. Source material: peripheral blood. These receptors originate from a woman aged 80 or over with acute or convalescent COVID-19. Each CDR3 is given with its conserved first and last residue. A D gene is named only where the DNA matches it firmly. Part of the rows lack a size; the others show once, few, many or a class for expanded clones.

clone_size	d_call	v_call	j_call	cdr3_aa	cdr3_nt
NA	NA	TRBV23-1	TRBJ1-4	CASSQFSGGNEKLFF	TGCGCCAGCAGTCAATTTTCGGGGGGTAATGAAAAACTGTTTTTT
NA	NA	TRBV28	TRBJ1-3	CASGQGYSGNTIYF	TGTGCCAGCGGGCAGGGGTACTCTGGAAACACCATATATTTT
NA	NA	TRBV19	TRBJ2-7	CASSSTDRPHEQYF	TGTGCCAGTAGTTCCACCGACAGGCCCCACGAGCAGTACTTC
NA	NA	TRBV5-1	TRBJ2-7	CASSLVGGDEQYF	TGCGCCAGCAGCTTGGTGGGGGGAGACGAGCAGTACTTC
NA	NA	TRBV18	TRBJ1-4	CASSLQGSRYNEKLFF	TGTGCCAGCTCACTGCAGGGGAGTCGTTATAATGAAAAACTGTTTTTT
NA	TRBD1	TRBV6-1	TRBJ2-4	CASRETGTGVAKNIQYF	TGTGCCAGCAGAGAAACCGGGACAGGGGTAGCCAAAAACATTCAGTACTTC
NA	TRBD2	TRBV10-3	TRBJ2-5	CAISIAGVQETQYF	TGTGCCATCAGCATAGCGGGAGTCCAAGAGACCCAGTACTTC
NA	NA	TRBV7-3	TRBJ2-1	CASGASSYNEQFF	TGTGCCAGCGGGGCTAGCTCCTACAATGAGCAGTTCTTC
NA	TRBD1	TRBV28	TRBJ1-2	CASSSDSGTGTGYTF	TGTGCCAGCAGTTCGGATTCCGGGACAGGGACTGGCTACACCTTC
NA	TRBD1	TRBV7-2	TRBJ1-2	CASSPGQGHGYTF	TGTGCCAGCAGCCCCGGACAGGGGCATGGCTACACCTTC
few	TRBD1	TRBV4-3	TRBJ1-5	CASSQDRTGPNQPQHF	TGCGCCAGCAGCCAAGATCGGACAGGACCTAATCAGCCCCAGCATTTT
NA	NA	TRBV28	TRBJ1-6	CASSSPTPEGPLHF	TGTGCCAGCAGTTCACCGACTCCGGAGGGACCCCTCCACTTT
NA	TRBD1	TRBV29-1	TRBJ1-2	CSVLDRDAYGYTF	TGCAGCGTTCTGGACAGGGATGCCTATGGCTACACCTTC
few	NA	TRBV27	TRBJ2-7	CASSPQPTVSYEQYF	TGTGCCAGCAGTCCTCAACCGACAGTCTCCTACGAGCAGTACTTC
few	TRBD1	TRBV7-6	TRBJ2-2	CASSLGGQGRSGELFF	TGTGCCAGCAGCTTAGGCGGACAGGGTCGGTCCGGGGAGCTGTTTTTT